Many counts were recorded for the clone carrying this T cell receptor beta chain. Its antigen is unidentified. The sample originates from a study of beta chain bispecific antibodies for T cell cancers. Findings and caveats of the study: The leukemia cells, rather than normal T cells, gave most of the targeted TRBV signal.

Expansion lasted 2 to 4 days, with either anti-CD3 antibody OKT3 or CD3/CD28 beads. Culture medium contained IL-2 at 80 to 100 IU/ml and IL-7 at 4.5 to 6 ng/ml. Clonotype quantities came from unique molecular identifier barcode counts. Each CDR3 protein is one row after TCRdb ran MiXCR on the 5' RACE reads. The repertoire includes about 18,000 distinct CDR3 sequences, about 1.9% of them detected once, and 6.9% sits in the top ten. Sequenced input: healthy donor T cells cultured with leukemia cells. The clonotype was recovered from a human donor in good health. Some clones in this sample may be carry-over from other donors' samples.

The CDR3 protein is CASSYEGQGMDIQYF. The CDR3 nucleotides are TGCGCCAGCAGTTATGAGGGACAGGGGATGGACATTCAGTACTTC. The chain couples TRBV5-1 to TRBJ2-4; 10 bases are shared with TRBD1. Trimming cost V 5 bases and J 8 bases; bases outside gene matches: 10. This CDR3 is built from 15 residues. Germline loops: CDR1 SGHRS, CDR2 YFSETQ.